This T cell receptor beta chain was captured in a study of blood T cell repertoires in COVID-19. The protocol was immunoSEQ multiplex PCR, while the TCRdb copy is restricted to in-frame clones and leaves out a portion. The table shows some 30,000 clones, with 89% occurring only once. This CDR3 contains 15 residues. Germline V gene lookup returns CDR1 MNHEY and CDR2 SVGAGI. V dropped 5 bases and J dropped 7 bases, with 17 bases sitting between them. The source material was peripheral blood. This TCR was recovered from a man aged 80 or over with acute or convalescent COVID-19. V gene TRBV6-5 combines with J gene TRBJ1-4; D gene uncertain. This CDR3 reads CASSINWREGEKLFF. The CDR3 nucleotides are TGTGCCAGCAGTATCAACTGGAGGGAGGGTGAAAAACTGTTTTTT.